This T cell receptor (beta chain) was recovered during a study of T cell changes during pregnancy in multiple sclerosis. V was pared by 3 bases and J by 6 bases, with 15 bases between. The CDR3 sequence is 15 residues long. Per the germline V gene, CDR1 is LNHDA and CDR2 is SQIVND (reference sequence). Assay used: immunoSEQ multiplex PCR; TCRdb lists only in-frame clones, some missing. Here the sample spans about 61,000 clones, about 93% being singletons. The chain couples TRBV19 to TRBJ1-5; possible D gene TRBD1, 5 bases. This TCR came from a female donor with multiple sclerosis, enrolled in a pregnancy study. Sequenced material: CD8+ T cells from peripheral blood mononuclear cells, taken in the third trimester of pregnancy. Here the CDR3 reads CASSIGGRASQPQHF. The CDR3 nucleotides are TGTGCCAGTAGTATCGGGGGTCGGGCATCTCAGCCCCAGCATTTT.